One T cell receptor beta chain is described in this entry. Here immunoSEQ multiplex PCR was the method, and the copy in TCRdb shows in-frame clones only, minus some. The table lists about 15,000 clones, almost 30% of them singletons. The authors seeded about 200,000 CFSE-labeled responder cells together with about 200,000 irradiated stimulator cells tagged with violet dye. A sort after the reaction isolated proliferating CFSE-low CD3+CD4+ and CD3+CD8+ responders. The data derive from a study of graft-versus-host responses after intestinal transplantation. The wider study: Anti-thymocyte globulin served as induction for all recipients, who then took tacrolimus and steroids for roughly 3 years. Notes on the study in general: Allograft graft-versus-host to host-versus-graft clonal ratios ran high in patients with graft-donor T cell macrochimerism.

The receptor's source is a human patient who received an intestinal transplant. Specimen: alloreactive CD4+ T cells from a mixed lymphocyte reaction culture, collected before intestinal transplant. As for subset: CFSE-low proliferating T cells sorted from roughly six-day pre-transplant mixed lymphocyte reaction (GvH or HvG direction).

CDR3 in DNA: TGTGCCAGCAGACTATCTGGGGCCAACGTCCTGACTTTC. It encodes CASRLSGANVLTF. V gene TRBV6-6 combines with J gene TRBJ2-6, with D unclear. Trimming shortened V by 6 bases and J by 1 base, and 4 bases separated the two germline ends. In germline, CDR1 is MNHNY, CDR2 SVGAGI (reference sequence). The CDR3 consists of 13 residues.